This T cell receptor (beta chain) was identified during a study of shared T cell receptors in the human thymus. Repertoires were generated with immunoSEQ multiplex PCR, while TCRdb's copy carries only in-frame clones and drops some. The sample holds 630,000 or so clones, approximately 87% seen once. V trimming: 4 bases; J trimming: 3 bases; junction bases outside the gene matches: 8. This CDR3 is 16 amino acids long. CDR1 MNHEY and CDR2 SMNVEV come from the germline V gene (reference sequence). Another study also made use of these data, one on human thymus T cells. That work adds: Infants served as donors; they were healthy and Finnish and were having corrective surgery for congenital heart defects. Corrective cardiac surgery supplied the resected thymus tissue. Biased V and J segment usage appeared in thymus and peripheral blood.

V usage is TRBV27 and J usage is TRBJ1-2, with 10 positions matching TRBD1. This sequence was found in a boy under three years old with a congenital heart defect. The sequenced material came from thymocytes. In DNA form, the CDR3 reads TGTGCCAGCAGTTCGGACAGGGGGGAAAGGTACTATGGCTACACCTTC. Translated, it gives CASSSDRGERYYGYTF.